This section outlines one T cell receptor beta chain sequence together with its context. What it binds is not known. The sample belongs to a study of cytomegalovirus exposure and HLA in healthy donors. Study observations and caveats: Data from an earlier analysis indicated that most TCR beta V segments were productive either about 87% or about 30% of the time. Cytomegalovirus-associated status was assigned to about 160 TCR beta chains. In a later analysis, TCR beta V- and J-gene trimming showed a link to a missense DCLRE1C variant. Across donors, sequencing depth was assumed by presence/absence analyses to be roughly uniform.

This PCR relied on a set of 60 Vbeta primers and 13 Jbeta primers. Method: immunoSEQ multiplex PCR; TCRdb's copy keeps in-frame clones and lacks some. Here the sample table reports about 130,000 clones. Germline CDR1 reads SNHLY; CDR2 reads FYNNEI. The CDR3 has 14 amino acids. V gave up 5 bases and J gave up 1 base, with 9 bases separating them. Sequencing used PBMCs. The receptor was isolated from a woman aged 60-70 years in good health and CMV-seronegative. The V call is TRBV2, the J call TRBJ2-1; unclear D gene. The DNA of the CDR3 is TGTGCCAGCAGTTTTGCGCAATCCTACAATGAGCAGTTCTTC. This gives the protein CASSFAQSYNEQFF.